This T cell receptor (beta chain) was sequenced for a study of OX40 agonist ivuxolimab in advanced cancers. V was pared by 4 bases and J by 5 bases, with 9 bases of the junction left unmatched. The germline V gene has CDR1 MNHNY and CDR2 SVGAGI (reference sequence). The CDR3 sequence is 15 residues long. Data came from immunoSEQ multiplex PCR; TCRdb stores just in-frame clones and leaves some out. Of under 80,000 clones listed, approximately 86% were seen once; the top ten hold 0.6% to 0.8%. The TCR was taken from an adult with an advanced solid tumor such as melanoma, head and neck, liver or kidney cancer. Sequencing used CD4+ or CD8+ T cells sorted from blood, obtained in a trial of the OX40 agonist ivuxolimab. The V and J genes are TRBV6-6 and TRBJ1-1; 8 bases are a match to TRBD1. The CDR3 loop is CASSSPDRAPTEAFF. For the CDR3, the DNA is TGTGCCAGCAGTTCCCCGGACAGGGCACCGACTGAAGCTTTCTTT.